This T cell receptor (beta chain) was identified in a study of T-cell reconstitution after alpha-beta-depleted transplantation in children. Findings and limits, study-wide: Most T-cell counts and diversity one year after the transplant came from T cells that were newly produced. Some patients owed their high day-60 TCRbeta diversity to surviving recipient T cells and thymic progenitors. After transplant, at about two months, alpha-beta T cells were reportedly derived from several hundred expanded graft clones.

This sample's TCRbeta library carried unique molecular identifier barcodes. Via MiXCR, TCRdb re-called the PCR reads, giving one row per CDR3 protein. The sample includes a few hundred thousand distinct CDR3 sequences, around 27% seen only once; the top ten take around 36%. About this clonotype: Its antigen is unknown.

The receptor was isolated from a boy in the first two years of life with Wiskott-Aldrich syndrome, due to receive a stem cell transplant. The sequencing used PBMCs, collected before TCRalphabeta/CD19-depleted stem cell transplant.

The CDR3 here is CSAPGTSVNEQFF. In DNA form, the CDR3 reads TGCAGTGCCCCCGGGACTAGCGTTAATGAGCAGTTCTTC. The rearrangement joins TRBV20-1 to TRBJ2-1; 10 bases match TRBD2. Germline V gene sequence: CDR1 DFQATT, CDR2 SNEGSKA (reference sequence). The CDR3 totals 13 residues. V dropped 6 bases and J dropped 7; count of bases not matched to a gene: 6.